This T cell receptor (beta chain) was captured by sequencing in a study of blood T cell repertoires in COVID-19. About the research overall: Researchers got acute and convalescent COVID-19 samples from the United States, Italy and Spain. In each case, the material was cDNA or gDNA derived from T cells, B-cell-depleted T cells, or PBMCs.

As processed by the authors: Researchers report that nucleated cell counts were estimated from reference gene primer amplification. Profiled with immunoSEQ multiplex PCR; TCRdb holds only in-frame clones, not every one. V, J and clone size were drawn from that table, and D and trimming were deduced from the DNA. The data hold around 100,000 clones, with 70% to 85% observed a single time. This clone was picked up a small number of times. The V gene end was trimmed by 7 bases and the J gene end by 5 bases; junction bases not matched to a gene: 5. Per germline, CDR1 LNHDA and CDR2 SQIVND (reference sequence). The CDR3 runs to 15 residues.

The TCR comes from a human donor in a cohort sampled during active COVID-19. The specimen was peripheral blood. The rearrangement links TRBV19 to TRBJ2-2, with 12 nucleotides matching TRBD2. The DNA of the CDR3 is TGTGCCAGTAAACCCGGACTAGCGGGAACCGGGGAGCTGTTTTTT. Amino acid sequence: CASKPGLAGTGELFF.